This T cell receptor (beta chain) emerged from a study of blood T cell repertoires in COVID-19. The V end was cut by 2 bases, the J end by 7 bases, with 15 bases between. This CDR3 comprises 16 residues. CDR1 and CDR2 from the germline V gene are MNHEY and SVGAGI. Sequencing was performed with immunoSEQ multiplex PCR; in TCRdb, only in-frame clones are kept and a portion is missing. Among 160,000 or so clones, about four fifths were seen once, and the ten largest hold approximately 10%. The V gene is TRBV6-5, the J gene TRBJ1-6; D unresolved. Source material: peripheral blood. The clonotype was recovered from a man aged 55 to 70 with active or convalescent COVID-19. The CDR3 loop reads CASSYDPRATNSPLHF. The DNA of the CDR3 is TGTGCCAGCAGTTACGACCCGCGGGCGACAAATTCACCCCTCCACTTT.